This passage covers 10 T cell receptor beta chains from one sample sequenced in a study of post-analysis software for immune sequencing data. General study points: With TRBV5-6, TRBV5-1 and TRBV20-1 included, about five TRBV segments were more frequent in patients than in controls.

Incorporated into the TCR beta cDNA libraries were unique molecular identifiers, which served to reduce PCR and sequencing biases. TCRdb redid the calling of the PCR reads with MiXCR, one entry per CDR3 protein. The sample lists about half a million distinct CDR3 sequences; over 35% were seen once. Their cognate antigens are unknown. Sequencing input: blood. These receptors were collected from a girl aged 10-17 years with multiple sclerosis.

V is TRBV29-1 and J is TRBJ2-1; D remains unclear. Trimming pared 7 bases from V and 1 base from J, leaving 11 bases between. Germline values: CDR1 SQVTM, CDR2 ANQGSEA. CDR3 length: 13 amino acids. The CDR3 here is CSGARRSYNEQFF. The DNA for the CDR3 is TGCAGCGGGGCGAGGAGATCCTACAATGAGCAGTTCTTC.

The genes are TRBV20-1 and TRBJ2-5; TRBD2 agrees at 13 bases. Germline V lookup: CDR1 DFQATT, CDR2 SNEGSKA (reference sequence). The CDR3 length is 15 residues. CDR3 residues: CRPTPLLAGGETQYF. The CDR3, as DNA: TGCAGGCCCACCCCCTTACTAGCGGGAGGGGAGACCCAGTACTTC.

This clonotype showed up many times. For the CDR3, the DNA is TGTGCCAGCAGTTACTCCAGAACCTACGAGCAGTACTTC. It translates to CASSYSRTYEQYF. The chain couples TRBV6-5 to TRBJ2-7; D is unclear. The length of the CDR3 is 13 residues. Germline CDR1 MNHEY, CDR2 SVGAGI. Trimming took 0 bases from V and 2 from J, leaving 5 bases between them.

This sequence joins TRBV24-1 and TRBJ2-1, with unresolved D. V gave up 7 bases and J gave up 0 bases, with 15 bases separating them. Germline V lookup: CDR1 KGHDR, CDR2 SFDVKD. The CDR3 totals 16 residues. The CDR3 is CATSSPEASSYNEQFF. The CDR3 DNA follows: TGTGCCACCAGCTCACCCGAGGCCTCCTCCTACAATGAGCAGTTCTTC.

The chain recombines TRBV11-2 with TRBJ2-1; 8 nucleotides match TRBD1. From germline, CDR1 is SGHAT and CDR2 FQNNGV. Trimming at V came to 5 bases and at J to 4 bases, leaving 10 bases not matched to a gene. This CDR3 is 16 amino acids long. CDR3 loop: CASSLASGTGYNEQFF. The CDR3 DNA is TGTGCCAGCAGCCTAGCATCCGGGACAGGTTACAATGAGCAGTTCTTC.

The chain has TRBV18 and TRBJ2-1; perhaps D is TRBD1 or TRBD2 (5 bases each). Trimming took off 5 bases at V and 3 bases at J, with 14 bases between the two ends. The CDR3 runs to 15 residues. Germline assignment: CDR1 KGHSH and CDR2 LQKENI. DNA for the CDR3: TGTGCCAGCTCAACATCGGGACCGATCTACAATGAGCAGTTCTTC. Translating it yields CASSTSGPIYNEQFF.

This sequence joins TRBV11-2 and TRBJ1-2; D is undetermined. Trimming left V 5 bases short and J 0 bases short, with 13 bases between. CDR1 is SGHAT and CDR2 is FQNNGV in the germline V gene. The CDR3 has 15 amino acids. CDR3 residues: CASSVQKFTNYGYTF. CDR3 coding DNA: TGTGCCAGCAGCGTCCAAAAATTTACTAACTATGGCTACACCTTC.

This clonotype was observed a handful of times. The V gene is TRBV28, the J gene TRBJ2-4; TRBD2 agrees at 10 bases. The J call may be wrong; the DNA end is better matched by TRBJ2-7. Germline lookup yields CDR1 MDHEN and CDR2 SYDVKM. CDR3 length: 16 amino acids. The DNA for the CDR3 is TGTGCCAGCAGTCCACAGCGGGAGGGCCGAATTTACGAGCAGTACTTC. This gives the protein CASSPQREGRIYEQYF.

This clonotype was observed a few times. The rearrangement links TRBV28 to TRBJ2-7; 10 nucleotides align to TRBD2. V shed 6 bases and J 4 bases; nucleotides not matched to a gene: 18. The CDR3 totals 18 residues. Germline V gives CDR1 MDHEN, CDR2 SYDVKM. This CDR3 reads CASRGAFASGSKRYEQYF. The CDR3 coding sequence is TGTGCCAGCAGGGGAGCTTTTGCTAGCGGGAGCAAAAGGTACGAGCAGTACTTC.

This clonotype appeared a few times. This chain joins TRBV28 and TRBJ2-3; a possible D gene is TRBD1 (6 bases). CDR3 size: 13 residues. Trimming took off 6 bases at V and 3 bases at J, with 10 bases between the two ends. Per the germline V gene, CDR1 is MDHEN and CDR2 is SYDVKM. CDR3: CASRRGLTDTQYF. CDR3 DNA sequence: TGTGCCAGCAGGAGGGGGTTGACAGATACGCAGTATTTT.